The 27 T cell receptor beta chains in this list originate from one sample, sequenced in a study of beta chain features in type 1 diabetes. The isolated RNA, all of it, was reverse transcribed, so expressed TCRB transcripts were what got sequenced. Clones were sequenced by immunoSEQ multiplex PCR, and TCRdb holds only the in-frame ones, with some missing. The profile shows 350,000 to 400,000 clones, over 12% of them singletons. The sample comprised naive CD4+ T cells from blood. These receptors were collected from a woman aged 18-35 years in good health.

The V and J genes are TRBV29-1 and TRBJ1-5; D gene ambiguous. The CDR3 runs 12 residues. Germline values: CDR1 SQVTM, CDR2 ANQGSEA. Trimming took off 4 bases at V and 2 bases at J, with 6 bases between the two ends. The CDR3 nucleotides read TGCAGCGTTGGACTTGGCAATCAGCCCCAGCATTTT. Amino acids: CSVGLGNQPQHF.

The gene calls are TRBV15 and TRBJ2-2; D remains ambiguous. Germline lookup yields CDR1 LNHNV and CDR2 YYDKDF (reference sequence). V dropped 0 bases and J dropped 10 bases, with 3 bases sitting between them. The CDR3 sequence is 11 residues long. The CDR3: CATSRDLELFF. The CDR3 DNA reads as TGTGCCACCAGCAGAGACCTGGAGCTGTTTTTT.

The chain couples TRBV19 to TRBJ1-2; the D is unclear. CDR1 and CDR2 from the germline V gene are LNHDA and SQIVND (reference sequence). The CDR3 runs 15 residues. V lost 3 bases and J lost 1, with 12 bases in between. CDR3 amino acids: CASSIYRSNNYGYTF. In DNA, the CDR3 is TGTGCCAGTAGTATCTATCGAAGTAATAACTATGGCTACACCTTC.

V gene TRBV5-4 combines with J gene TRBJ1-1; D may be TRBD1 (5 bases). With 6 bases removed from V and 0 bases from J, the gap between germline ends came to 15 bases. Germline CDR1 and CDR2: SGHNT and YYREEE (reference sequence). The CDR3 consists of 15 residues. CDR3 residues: CASTKSGNVNTEAFF. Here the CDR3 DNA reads TGTGCCAGCACCAAGTCAGGGAACGTGAACACTGAAGCTTTCTTT.

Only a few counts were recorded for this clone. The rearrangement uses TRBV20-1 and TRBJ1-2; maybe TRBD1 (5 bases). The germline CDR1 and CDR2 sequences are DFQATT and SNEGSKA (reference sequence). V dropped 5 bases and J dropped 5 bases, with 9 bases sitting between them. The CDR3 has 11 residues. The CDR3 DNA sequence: TGCAGTGCTGGGGCAGGGTATGGCTACACCTTC. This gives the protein CSAGAGYGYTF.

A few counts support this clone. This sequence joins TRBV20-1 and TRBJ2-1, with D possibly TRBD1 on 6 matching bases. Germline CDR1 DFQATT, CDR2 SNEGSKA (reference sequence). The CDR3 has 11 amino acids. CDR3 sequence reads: CSINRANEQFF. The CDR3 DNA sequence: TGCAGCATAAACAGGGCCAATGAGCAGTTCTTC.

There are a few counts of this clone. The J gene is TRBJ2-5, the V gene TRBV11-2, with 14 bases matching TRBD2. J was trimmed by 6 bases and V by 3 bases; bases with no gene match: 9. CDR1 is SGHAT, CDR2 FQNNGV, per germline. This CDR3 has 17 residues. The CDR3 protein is CASSFKTSGRAEKTQYF. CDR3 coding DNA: TGTGCCAGCAGCTTCAAGACTAGCGGGAGGGCCGAAAAGACCCAGTACTTC.

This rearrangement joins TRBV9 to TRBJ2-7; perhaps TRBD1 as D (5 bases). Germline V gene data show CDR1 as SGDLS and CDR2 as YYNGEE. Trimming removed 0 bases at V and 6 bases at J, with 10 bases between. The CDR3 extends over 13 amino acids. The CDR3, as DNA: TGTGCCAGCAGCGTAGTGACAGCTAGCGAGCAGTACTTC. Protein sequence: CASSVVTASEQYF. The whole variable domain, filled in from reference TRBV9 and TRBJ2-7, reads DSGVTQTPKHLITATGQRVTLRCSPRSGDLSVYWYQQSLDQGLQFLIQYYNGEERAKGNILERFSAQQFPDLHSELNLSSLELGDSALYFCASSVVTASEQYFGPGTRLTVT.

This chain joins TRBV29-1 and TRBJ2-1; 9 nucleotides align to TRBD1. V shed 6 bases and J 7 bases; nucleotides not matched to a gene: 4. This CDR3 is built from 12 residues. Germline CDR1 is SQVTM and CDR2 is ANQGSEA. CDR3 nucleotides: TGCAGCGTGAACAGGGGGCGTAATGAGCAGTTCTTC. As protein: CSVNRGRNEQFF.

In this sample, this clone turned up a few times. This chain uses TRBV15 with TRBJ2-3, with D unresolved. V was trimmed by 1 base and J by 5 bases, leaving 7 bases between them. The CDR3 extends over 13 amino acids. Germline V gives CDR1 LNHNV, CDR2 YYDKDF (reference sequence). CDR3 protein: CATSRAGLDTQYF. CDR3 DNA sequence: TGTGCCACCAGCAGAGCTGGGCTAGATACGCAGTATTTT. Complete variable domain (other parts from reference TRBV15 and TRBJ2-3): DAMVIQNPRYQVTQFGKPVTLSCSQTLNHNVMYWYQQKSSQAPKLLFHYYDKDFNNEADTPDNFQSRRPNTSFCFLDIRSPGLGDTAMYLCATSRAGLDTQYFGPGTRLTVL.

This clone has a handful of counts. The CDR3 loop reads CASSFFDPGVDTQYF. The CDR3 DNA sequence: TGTGCCAGCAGCTTTTTTGATCCGGGAGTAGATACGCAGTATTTT. The chain couples TRBV7-2 to TRBJ2-3, with D possibly being TRBD2 (6 bases). Per the germline V gene, CDR1 is SGHTA and CDR2 is FQGNSA. Trimming stripped 3 bases from V and 5 bases from J, with 15 bases between. The CDR3 runs 15 residues. Using reference TRBV7-2 and TRBJ2-3 for the parts outside the CDR3, the full variable domain is GAGVSQSPSNKVTEKGKDVELRCDPISGHTALYWYRQSLGQGLEFLIYFQGNSAPDKSGLPSDRFSAERTGGSVSTLTIQRTQQEDSAVYLCASSFFDPGVDTQYFGPGTRLTVL.

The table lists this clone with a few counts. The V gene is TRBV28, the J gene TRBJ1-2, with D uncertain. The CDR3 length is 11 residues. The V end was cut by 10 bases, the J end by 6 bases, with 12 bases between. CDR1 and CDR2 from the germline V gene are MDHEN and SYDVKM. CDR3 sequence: CAIMVTDGYTF. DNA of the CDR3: TGTGCCATCATGGTTACGGATGGCTACACCTTC.

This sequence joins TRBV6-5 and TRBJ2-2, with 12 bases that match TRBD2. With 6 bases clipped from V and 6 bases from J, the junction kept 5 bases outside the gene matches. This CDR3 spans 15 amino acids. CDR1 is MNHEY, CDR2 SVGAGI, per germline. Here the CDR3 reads CASRRLAGDAGELFF. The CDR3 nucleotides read TGTGCCAGCAGGAGACTAGCGGGAGATGCCGGGGAGCTGTTTTTT.

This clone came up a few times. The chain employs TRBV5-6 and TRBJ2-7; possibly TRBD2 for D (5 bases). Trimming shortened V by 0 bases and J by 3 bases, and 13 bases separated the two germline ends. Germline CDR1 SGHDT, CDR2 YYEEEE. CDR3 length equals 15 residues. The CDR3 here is CASSLVQGRGYEQYF. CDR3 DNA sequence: TGTGCCAGCAGCTTGGTACAAGGACGGGGCTACGAGCAGTACTTC.

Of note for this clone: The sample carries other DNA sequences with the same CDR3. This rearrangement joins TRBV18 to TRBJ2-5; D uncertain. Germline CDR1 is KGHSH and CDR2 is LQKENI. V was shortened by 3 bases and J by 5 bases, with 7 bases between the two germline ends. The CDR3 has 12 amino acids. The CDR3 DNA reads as TGTGCCAGCTCACCGGTCGGGGAGACCCAGTACTTC. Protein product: CASSPVGETQYF.

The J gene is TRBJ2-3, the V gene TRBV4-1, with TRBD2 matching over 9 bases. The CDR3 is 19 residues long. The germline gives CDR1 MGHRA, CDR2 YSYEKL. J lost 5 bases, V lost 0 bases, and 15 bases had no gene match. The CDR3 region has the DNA TGCGCCAGCAGCCAAGATAGGGGACTAGCAAGGTTAAGTAGAGATACGCAGTATTTT. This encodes CASSQDRGLARLSRDTQYF.

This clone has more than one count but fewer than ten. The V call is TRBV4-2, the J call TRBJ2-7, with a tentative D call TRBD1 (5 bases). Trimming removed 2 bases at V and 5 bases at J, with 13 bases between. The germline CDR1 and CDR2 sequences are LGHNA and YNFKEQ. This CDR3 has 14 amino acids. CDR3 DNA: TGTGCCAGCAGCCAAAAGCCAACAGGTCACGAGCAGTACTTC. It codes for CASSQKPTGHEQYF.

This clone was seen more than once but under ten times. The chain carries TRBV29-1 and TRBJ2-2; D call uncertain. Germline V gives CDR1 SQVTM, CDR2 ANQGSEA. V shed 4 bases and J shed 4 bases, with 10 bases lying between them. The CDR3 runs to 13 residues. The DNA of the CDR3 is TGCAGCGTTGGTCCCTTCGTCACCGGGGAGCTGTTTTTT. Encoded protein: CSVGPFVTGELFF.

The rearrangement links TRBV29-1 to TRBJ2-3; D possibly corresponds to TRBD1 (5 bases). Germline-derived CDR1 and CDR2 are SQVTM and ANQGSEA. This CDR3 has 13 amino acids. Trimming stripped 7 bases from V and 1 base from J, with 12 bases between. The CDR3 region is CSGGPPGTDTQYF. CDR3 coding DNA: TGCAGCGGGGGCCCCCCGGGCACAGATACGCAGTATTTT.

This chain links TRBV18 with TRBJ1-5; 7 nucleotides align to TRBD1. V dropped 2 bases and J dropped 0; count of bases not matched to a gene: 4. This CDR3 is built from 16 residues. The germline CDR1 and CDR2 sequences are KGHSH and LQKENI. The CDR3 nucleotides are TGTGCCAGCTCACCATTTGAGGGGGCTAGCAATCAGCCCCAGCATTTT. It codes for CASSPFEGASNQPQHF.

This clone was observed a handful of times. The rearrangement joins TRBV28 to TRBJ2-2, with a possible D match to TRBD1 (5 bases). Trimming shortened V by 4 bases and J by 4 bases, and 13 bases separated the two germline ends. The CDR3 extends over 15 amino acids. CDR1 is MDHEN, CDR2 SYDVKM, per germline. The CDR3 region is CASSSTGTITGELFF. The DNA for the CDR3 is TGTGCCAGCAGTTCTACAGGTACCATCACCGGGGAGCTGTTTTTT.

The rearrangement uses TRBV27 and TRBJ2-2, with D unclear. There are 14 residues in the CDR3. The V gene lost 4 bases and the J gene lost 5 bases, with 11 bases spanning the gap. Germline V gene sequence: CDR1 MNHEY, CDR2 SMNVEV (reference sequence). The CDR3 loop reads CASSSRKPTGELFF. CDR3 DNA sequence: TGTGCCAGCAGTTCGAGAAAGCCAACCGGGGAGCTGTTTTTT.

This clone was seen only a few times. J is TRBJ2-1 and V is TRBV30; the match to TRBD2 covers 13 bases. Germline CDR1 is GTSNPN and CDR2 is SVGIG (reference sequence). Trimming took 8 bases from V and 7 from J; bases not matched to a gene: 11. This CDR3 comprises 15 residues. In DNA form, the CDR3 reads TGTGCCGAAGGGACTAGCGGGAAGAAGGGTAATGAGCAGTTCTTC. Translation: CAEGTSGKKGNEQFF.

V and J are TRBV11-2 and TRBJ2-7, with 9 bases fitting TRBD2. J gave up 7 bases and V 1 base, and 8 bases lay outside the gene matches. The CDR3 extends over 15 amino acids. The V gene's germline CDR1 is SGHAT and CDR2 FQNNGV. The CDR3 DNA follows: TGTGCCAGCAGCTTAGTGGGCGGGAGGGCCCTAGAGCAGTACTTC. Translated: CASSLVGGRALEQYF.

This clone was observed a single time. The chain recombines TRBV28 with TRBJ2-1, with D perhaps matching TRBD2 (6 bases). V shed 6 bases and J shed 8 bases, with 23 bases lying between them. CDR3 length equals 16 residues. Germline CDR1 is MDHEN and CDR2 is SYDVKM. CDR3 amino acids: CASSSFSGLQGDEQFF. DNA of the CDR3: TGTGCCAGCAGCAGTTTTTCGGGACTCCAAGGCGATGAGCAGTTCTTC.

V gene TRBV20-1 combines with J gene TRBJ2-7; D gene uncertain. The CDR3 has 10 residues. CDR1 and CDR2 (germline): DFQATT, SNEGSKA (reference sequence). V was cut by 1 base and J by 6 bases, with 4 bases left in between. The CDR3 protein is CSARVLEQYF. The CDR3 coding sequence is TGCAGTGCTAGAGTCCTCGAGCAGTACTTC.

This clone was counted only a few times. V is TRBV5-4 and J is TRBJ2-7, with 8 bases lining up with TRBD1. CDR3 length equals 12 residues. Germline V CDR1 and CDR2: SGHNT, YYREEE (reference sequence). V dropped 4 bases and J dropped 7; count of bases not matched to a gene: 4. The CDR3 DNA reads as TGTGCCAGCAGCCCCCGGGACAGGGAGCAGTACTTC. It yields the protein CASSPRDREQYF.